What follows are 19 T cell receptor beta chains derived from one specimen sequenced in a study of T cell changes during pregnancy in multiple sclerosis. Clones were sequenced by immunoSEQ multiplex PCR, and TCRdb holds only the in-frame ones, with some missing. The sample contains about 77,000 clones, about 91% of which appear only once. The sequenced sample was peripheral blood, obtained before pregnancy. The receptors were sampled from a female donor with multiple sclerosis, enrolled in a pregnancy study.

CDR3 in amino acids: CASSPYTEAFF. The CDR3 nucleotides are TGTGCCAGCAGCCCATACACTGAAGCTTTCTTT. The gene calls are TRBV7-2 and TRBJ1-1; D is unclear. This CDR3 spans 11 amino acids. Trimming left V 5 bases short and J 3 bases short, with 4 bases between. Germline V gene sequence: CDR1 SGHTA, CDR2 FQGNSA.

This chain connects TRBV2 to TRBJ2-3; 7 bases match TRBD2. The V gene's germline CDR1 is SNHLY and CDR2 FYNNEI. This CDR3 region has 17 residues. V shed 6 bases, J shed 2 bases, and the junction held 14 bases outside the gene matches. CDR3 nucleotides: TGTGCCAGCAGCGGGGCGGGAGCTATAACTACCACAGATACGCAGTATTTT. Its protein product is CASSGAGAITTTDTQYF.

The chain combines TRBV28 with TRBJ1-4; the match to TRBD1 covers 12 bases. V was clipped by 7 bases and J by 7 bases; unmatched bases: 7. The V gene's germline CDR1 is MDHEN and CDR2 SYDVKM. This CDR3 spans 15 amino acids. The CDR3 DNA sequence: TGTGCCAGCAACCAACGGGACAGGGGGCGTGAAAAACTGTTTTTT. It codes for CASNQRDRGREKLFF.

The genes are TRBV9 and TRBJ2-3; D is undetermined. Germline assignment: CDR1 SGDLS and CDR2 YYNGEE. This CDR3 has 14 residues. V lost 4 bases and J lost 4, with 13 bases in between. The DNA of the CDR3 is TGTGCCAGCAGCCCCAGCCTGCAGGCAGATACGCAGTATTTT. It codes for CASSPSLQADTQYF.

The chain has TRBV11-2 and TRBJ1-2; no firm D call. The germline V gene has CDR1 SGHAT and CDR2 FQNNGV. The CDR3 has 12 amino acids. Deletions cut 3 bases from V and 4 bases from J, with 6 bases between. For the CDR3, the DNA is TGTGCCAGCAGCTTTAATTCCTATGGCTACACCTTC. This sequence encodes CASSFNSYGYTF.

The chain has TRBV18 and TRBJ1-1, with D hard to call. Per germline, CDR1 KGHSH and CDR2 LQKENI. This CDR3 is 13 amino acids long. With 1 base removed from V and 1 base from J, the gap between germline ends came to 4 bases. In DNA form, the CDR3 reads TGTGCCAGCTCACCACGCGCGAACACTGAAGCTTTCTTT. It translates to CASSPRANTEAFF.

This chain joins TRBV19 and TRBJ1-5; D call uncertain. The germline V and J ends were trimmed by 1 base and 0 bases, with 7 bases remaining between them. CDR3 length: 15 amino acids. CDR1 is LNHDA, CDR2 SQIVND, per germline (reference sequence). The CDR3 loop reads CASSIVGDSNQPQHF. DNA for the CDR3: TGTGCCAGTAGTATAGTCGGGGATAGCAATCAGCCCCAGCATTTT.

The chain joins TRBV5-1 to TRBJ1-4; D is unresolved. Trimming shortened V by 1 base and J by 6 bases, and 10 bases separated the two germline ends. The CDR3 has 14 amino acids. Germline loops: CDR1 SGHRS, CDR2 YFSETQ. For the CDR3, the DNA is TGCGCCAGCAGCTTGTTCCTAGGTTATGAAAAACTGTTTTTT. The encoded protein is CASSLFLGYEKLFF. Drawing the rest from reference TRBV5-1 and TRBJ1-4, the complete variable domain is KAGVTQTPRYLIKTRGQQVTLSCSPISGHRSVSWYQQTPGQGLQFLFEYFSETQRNKGNFPGRFSGRQFSNSRSEMNVSTLELGDSALYLCASSLFLGYEKLFFGSGTQLSVL.

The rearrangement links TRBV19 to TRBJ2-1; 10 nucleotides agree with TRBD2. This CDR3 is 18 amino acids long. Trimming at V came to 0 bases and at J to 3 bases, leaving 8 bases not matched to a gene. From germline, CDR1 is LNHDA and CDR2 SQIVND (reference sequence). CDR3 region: CASSIDGLAGVYYNEQFF. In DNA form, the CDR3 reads TGTGCCAGTAGTATAGATGGGCTAGCGGGGGTCTACTACAATGAGCAGTTCTTC. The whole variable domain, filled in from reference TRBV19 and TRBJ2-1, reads DGGITQSPKYLFRKEGQNVTLSCEQNLNHDAMYWYRQDPGQGLRLIYYSQIVNDFQKGDIAEGYSVSREKKESFPLTVTSAQKNPTAFYLCASSIDGLAGVYYNEQFFGPGTRLTVL.

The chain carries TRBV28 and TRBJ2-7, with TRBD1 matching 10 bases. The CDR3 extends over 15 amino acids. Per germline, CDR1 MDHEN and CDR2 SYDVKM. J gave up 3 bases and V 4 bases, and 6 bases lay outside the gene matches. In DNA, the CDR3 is TGTGCCAGCAGTTCGACCGGGACAGGGGTCTACGAGCAGTACTTC. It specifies CASSSTGTGVYEQYF.

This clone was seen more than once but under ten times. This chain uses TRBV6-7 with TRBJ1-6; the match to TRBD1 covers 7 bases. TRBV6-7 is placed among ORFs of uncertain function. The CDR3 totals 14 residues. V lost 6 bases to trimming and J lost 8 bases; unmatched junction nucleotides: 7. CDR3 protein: CASRRTGEYSPLHF. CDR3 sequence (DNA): TGTGCCAGCAGAAGAACAGGGGAGTATTCACCCCTCCACTTT.

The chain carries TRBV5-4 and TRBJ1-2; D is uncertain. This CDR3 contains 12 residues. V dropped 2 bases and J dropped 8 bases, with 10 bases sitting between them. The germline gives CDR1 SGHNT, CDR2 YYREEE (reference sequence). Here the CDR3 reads CASSFLPGGYTF. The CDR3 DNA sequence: TGTGCCAGCAGCTTTCTCCCGGGGGGCTACACCTTC.

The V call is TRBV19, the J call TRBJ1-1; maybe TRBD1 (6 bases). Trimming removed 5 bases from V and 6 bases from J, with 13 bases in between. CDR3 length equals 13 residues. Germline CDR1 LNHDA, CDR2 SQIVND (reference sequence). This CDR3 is CASSLHRQAEAFF. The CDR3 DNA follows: TGTGCCAGTAGTCTTCACCGACAGGCTGAAGCTTTCTTT.

The CDR3 DNA reads TGTGCCAGCAGTGAACCATACAGGGGAAGTAGCTCCTACAATGAGCAGTTCTTC. This translates into CASSEPYRGSSSYNEQFF. The chain recombines TRBV6-1 with TRBJ2-1, with TRBD1 identical over 7 bases. The CDR3 has 18 residues. Germline V CDR1 and CDR2: MNHNS, SASEGT. Trimming at V came to 2 bases and at J to 0 bases, leaving 10 bases not matched to a gene.

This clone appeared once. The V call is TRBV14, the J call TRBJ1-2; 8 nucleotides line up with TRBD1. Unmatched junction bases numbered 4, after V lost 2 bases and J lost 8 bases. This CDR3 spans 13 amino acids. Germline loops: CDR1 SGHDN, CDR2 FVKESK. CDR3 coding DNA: TGTGCCAGCAGCCAACAGGGGGCGGGCGGCTACACCTTC. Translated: CASSQQGAGGYTF.

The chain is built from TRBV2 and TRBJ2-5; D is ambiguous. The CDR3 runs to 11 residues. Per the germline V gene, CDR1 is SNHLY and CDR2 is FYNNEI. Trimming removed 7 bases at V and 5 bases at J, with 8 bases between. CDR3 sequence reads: CASTGYETQYF. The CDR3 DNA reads TGTGCCAGCACAGGATATGAGACCCAGTACTTC. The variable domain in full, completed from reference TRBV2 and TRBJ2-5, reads EPEVTQTPSHQVTQMGQEVILRCVPISNHLYFYWYRQILGQKVEFLVSFYNNEISEKSEIFDDQFSVERPDGSNFTLKIRSTKLEDSAMYFCASTGYETQYFGPGTRLLVL.

The CDR3 DNA reads as TGTGCCAGCAGTTACGGGTGGGGCGGGCCCCAGCATTTT. Protein product: CASSYGWGGPQHF. The V call is TRBV6-5, the J call TRBJ1-5; maybe TRBD1 (5 bases). Trimming removed 2 bases from V and 9 bases from J, with 11 bases in between. This CDR3 has 13 amino acids. In germline, CDR1 is MNHEY, CDR2 SVGAGI.

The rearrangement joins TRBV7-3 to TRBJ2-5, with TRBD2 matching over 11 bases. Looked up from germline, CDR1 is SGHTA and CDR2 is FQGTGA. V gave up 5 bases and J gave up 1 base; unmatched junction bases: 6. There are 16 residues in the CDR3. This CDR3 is CASSRSGTSGQETQYF. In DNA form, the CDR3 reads TGTGCCAGCAGCAGATCCGGGACTAGCGGCCAAGAGACCCAGTACTTC.

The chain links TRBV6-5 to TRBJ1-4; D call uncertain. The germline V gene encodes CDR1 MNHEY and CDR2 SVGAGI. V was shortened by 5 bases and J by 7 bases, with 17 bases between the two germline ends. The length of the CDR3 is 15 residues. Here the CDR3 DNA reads TGTGCCAGCAGTCTACGGGTCCAGACGAGTGAAAAACTGTTTTTT. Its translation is CASSLRVQTSEKLFF.